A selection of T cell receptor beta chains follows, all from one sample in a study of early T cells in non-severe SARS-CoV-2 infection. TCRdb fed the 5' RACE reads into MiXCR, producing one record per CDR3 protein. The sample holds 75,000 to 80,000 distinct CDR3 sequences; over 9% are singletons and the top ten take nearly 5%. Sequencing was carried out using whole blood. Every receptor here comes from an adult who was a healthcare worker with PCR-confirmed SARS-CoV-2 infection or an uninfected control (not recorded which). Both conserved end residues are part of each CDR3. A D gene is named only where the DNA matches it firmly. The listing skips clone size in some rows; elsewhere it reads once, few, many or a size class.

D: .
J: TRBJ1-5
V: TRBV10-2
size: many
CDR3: CASSSQGSQPQHF
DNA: TGCGCCAGCAGTTCGCAGGGAAGTCAGCCCCAGCATTTT

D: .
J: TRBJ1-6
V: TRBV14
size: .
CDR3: CASSQCTSNSPLHF
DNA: TGTGCCAGCAGCCAATGCACGTCTAATTCACCCCTCCACTTT

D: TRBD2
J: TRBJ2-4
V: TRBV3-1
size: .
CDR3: CASSQVVGGAKNIQYF
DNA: TGTGCCAGCAGCCAAGTCGTGGGAGGGGCCAAAAACATTCAGTACTTC

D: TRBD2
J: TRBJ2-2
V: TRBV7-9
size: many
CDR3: CASAGLAGYRGGELFF
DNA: TGTGCCAGCGCCGGGCTAGCGGGTTACCGAGGCGGGGAGCTGTTTTTT

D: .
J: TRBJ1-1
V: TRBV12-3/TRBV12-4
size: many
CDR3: CASSRDGGNTEAFF
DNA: TGTGCCAGCAGCCGGGACGGGGGGAACACTGAAGCTTTCTTT

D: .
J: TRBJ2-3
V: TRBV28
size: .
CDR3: CASRKGTDTQYF
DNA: TGTGCCAGCAGAAAAGGCACAGATACGCAGTATTTT

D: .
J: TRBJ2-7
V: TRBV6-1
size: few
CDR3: CASSEARQAAYEQYF
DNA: TGTGCCAGCAGTGAAGCGCGACAGGCGGCCTACGAGCAGTACTTC

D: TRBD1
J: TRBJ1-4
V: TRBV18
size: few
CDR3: CASSRQGSTNEKLFF
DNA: TGTGCCAGCTCTCGACAGGGTTCAACTAATGAAAAACTGTTTTTT

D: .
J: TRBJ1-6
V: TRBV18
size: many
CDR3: CASSLDSSPLHF
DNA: TGTGCCAGCTCACTCGACAGTTCACCCCTCCACTTT

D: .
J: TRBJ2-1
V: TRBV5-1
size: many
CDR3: CASRLDNEQFF
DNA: TGCGCCAGCAGGCTAGACAATGAGCAGTTCTTC

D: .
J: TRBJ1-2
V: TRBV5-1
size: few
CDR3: CASSLTDNYGYTF
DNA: TGCGCCAGCAGCTTGACGGACAACTATGGCTACACCTTC

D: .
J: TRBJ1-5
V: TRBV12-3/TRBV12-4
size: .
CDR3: CASSLSVIQPQHF
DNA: TGTGCCAGCAGTTTATCTGTAATCCAGCCCCAGCATTTT

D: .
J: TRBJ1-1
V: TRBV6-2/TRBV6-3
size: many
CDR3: CASSKAKNTEAFF
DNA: TGTGCCAGCAGTAAAGCGAAGAACACTGAAGCTTTCTTT

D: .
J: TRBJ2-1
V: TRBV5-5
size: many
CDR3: CASSPSTSPITIGNEQFF
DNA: TGTGCCAGCAGCCCGTCAACTAGCCCGATCACTATTGGCAATGAGCAGTTCTTC

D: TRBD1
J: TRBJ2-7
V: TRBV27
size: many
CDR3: CASSPGQTVYEQYF
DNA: TGTGCCAGCAGTCCGGGACAGACAGTCTACGAGCAGTACTTC

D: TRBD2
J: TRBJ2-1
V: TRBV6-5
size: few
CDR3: CASSRGLATYNEQFF
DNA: TGTGCCAGCAGTCGGGGACTAGCGACCTACAATGAGCAGTTCTTC

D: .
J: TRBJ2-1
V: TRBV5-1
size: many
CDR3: CASSSLNVGSEQFF
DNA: TGCGCCAGCAGCTCCTTGAACGTAGGTAGTGAGCAGTTCTTC

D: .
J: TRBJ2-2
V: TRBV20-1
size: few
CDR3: CSARDPLVNGELFF
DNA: TGCAGTGCTAGAGACCCACTAGTTAACGGGGAGCTGTTTTTT

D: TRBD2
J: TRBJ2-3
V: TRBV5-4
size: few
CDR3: CASSLVGGSPDTQYF
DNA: TGTGCCAGCAGCTTGGTGGGGGGGAGCCCAGATACGCAGTATTTT

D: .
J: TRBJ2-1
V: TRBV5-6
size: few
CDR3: CASSMVSAPYNEQFF
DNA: TGTGCCAGCAGCATGGTTTCTGCTCCCTACAATGAGCAGTTCTTC

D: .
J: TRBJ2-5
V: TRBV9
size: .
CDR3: CASSVKSGQTQYF
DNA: TGTGCCAGCAGCGTAAAGTCGGGGCAGACCCAGTACTTC

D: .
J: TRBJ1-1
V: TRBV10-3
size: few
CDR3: CAISDKRTDLNTEAFF
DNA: TGTGCCATCAGTGATAAGAGGACAGATTTGAACACTGAAGCTTTCTTT

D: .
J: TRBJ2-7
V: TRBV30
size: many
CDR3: CAWRRAGYPYEQYF
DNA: TGTGCCTGGAGGCGGGCAGGCTATCCCTACGAGCAGTACTTC

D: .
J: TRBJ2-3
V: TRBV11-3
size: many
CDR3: CASSLDGGPQVAQYF
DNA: TGTGCCAGCAGCTTAGACGGGGGACCCCAGGTGGCGCAGTATTTT

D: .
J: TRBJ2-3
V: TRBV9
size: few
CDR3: CASSEGWDGPTDTQYF
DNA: TGTGCCAGCAGCGAGGGCTGGGACGGACCCACAGATACGCAGTATTTT

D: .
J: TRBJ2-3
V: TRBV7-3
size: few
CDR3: CASSLNQLGTDTQYF
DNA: TGTGCCAGCAGCTTAAACCAGCTCGGCACAGATACGCAGTATTTT

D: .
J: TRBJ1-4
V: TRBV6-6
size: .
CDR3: CASSYSTANEKLFF
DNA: TGTGCCAGCAGTTACTCTACTGCTAATGAAAAACTGTTTTTT

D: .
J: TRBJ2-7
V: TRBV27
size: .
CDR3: CASSPAGRVREQYF
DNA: TGTGCCAGCAGCCCCGCGGGGCGGGTGCGGGAGCAGTACTTC

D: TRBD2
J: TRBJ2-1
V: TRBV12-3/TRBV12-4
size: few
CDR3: CASSAGTSVNEQFF
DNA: TGTGCCAGCAGTGCCGGGACTAGCGTCAATGAGCAGTTCTTC

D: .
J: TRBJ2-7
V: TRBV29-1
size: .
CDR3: CSGGPSGAEQYF
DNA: TGCAGCGGTGGACCCTCCGGGGCCGAGCAGTACTTC

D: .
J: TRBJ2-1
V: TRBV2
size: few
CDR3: CASSPLLVNEQFF
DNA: TGTGCCAGCAGTCCTCTACTGGTCAATGAGCAGTTCTTC